This TCR beta chain was identified during a study of cytomegalovirus exposure and HLA in healthy donors (dated by TCRdb to 2016 to 2017). Background for the entire study: An earlier analysis of approximately 640 of the donors reported approximately 290 Gb of sequence data and around 110 million unique TCR beta sequences from about 200 million T cells. To decide whether each TCR beta V gene segment behaved as functional or pseudogenic, an earlier analysis of approximately 590 of the donors relied on high-throughput TCR beta sequencing. The study combined high-throughput TCR immunosequencing, statistical association of individual TCRs with disease status, and machine learning to predict cytomegalovirus infection status. An early release that covered 500 to 800 HLA-typed donors contained about 300 gigabases of sequencing data and tens of millions of unique TCR sequences. In addition to the first cohort of 650 to 750 subjects, a separate validation cohort of approximately 130 different subjects was used. HLA typing covered class I and class II loci at four-digit resolution. The study aimed to test whether signatures of past pathogen exposure could be identified by cataloging public T cell receptors. Typing coverage differed by locus: A, B, C, DRB1 and DQB1 were typed in about 620-640 donors, DQA1 in about 550, DPA1 in around 610, and DPB1 in just under 480. Donor age, sex, ethnicity and CMV serostatus were compiled together with the repertoire data. Of the roughly 400 genotyped donors, 75% to 85% were placed in the genetic ancestry cluster associated with self-reported Caucasian donors. All discovery cohort repertoires had been generated on a single sequencing platform. The later analysis used no new phenotypic data to find candidate immune exposures, relying instead on TCR beta sequences and their occurrence across donors. The study used immunosequencing to profile the T cell repertoires of approximately 650 subjects and linked those repertoires to cytomegalovirus serostatus. On average, 235,054 unique TCR beta nucleotide sequences were sequenced per donor among some 430 genotyped donors of the cohort, with around 19% of those sequences being non-productive. In a later analysis, previously published TCR beta repertoires from 600 to 850 donors were re-analyzed and high-resolution HLA genotyping was added so that TCR occurrence patterns could be studied. A later genetic analysis took genome-wide SNP genotypes for about 55% of the roughly 670 donors and used that subset as a discovery cohort. About 5 DR-DQ haplotypes were handled as single units for association and clustering, since linkage in the cohort was strong. The full study reports these points: Correlated functional status among segregating V segments might reflect linkage disequilibrium, but an unknown experimental factor could not be ruled out. A group of highly shared sequence variants was considered likely to be a technical artifact of the sequencing pipeline. It was suggested by the authors that the approach could potentially be generalized to other disease states and immunological phenotypes. An earlier analysis of approximately 570 of the donors showed that most TCR beta V segments appeared in productive rearrangements either about 90% or about 30% of the time, which broadly matched IMGT annotations. While some public TCRs were present in many individuals, most TCR sequences turned up only very rarely across donors. In both the original and validation cohorts, the classifier was reported to diagnose cytomegalovirus status with high specificity and sensitivity. HLA typing was unavailable for some donors at each locus, so association tests used only the typed subset. Because counts were too low, about 18 rarely observed V segments, including chromosome 9 orphons, were excluded from the earlier analysis of 587 of the donors. A later analysis associated 16,951 TCR beta sequences with specific HLA alleles at a false discovery rate of 0.05. In vitro tests confirmed that a few of the cytomegalovirus-associated TCR beta chains recognize cytomegalovirus antigens. The only immune exposure information available for the cohort was CMV serostatus. In a later analysis, HLA-associated TCR beta chains were found to be more clonally expanded and to have lower generation probabilities than equally common non-associated chains. Some IMGT-functional V segments, including TRBV6-2 and TRBV6-3, could not be distinguished by the 87-base-pair reads and were therefore excluded. A later analysis found that most CMV-associated TCR beta chains appeared HLA-restricted, with HLA associations seemingly driven largely by CMV exposure. V-gene and J-gene trimming of TCR beta chains was associated with a missense DCLRE1C variant in a later genetic analysis, and the association was replicated in an independent cohort. According to a later analysis, parvovirus B19, influenza, CMV and Epstein-Barr virus appeared linked to several top co-occurrence clusters. The study listed around 160 TCR beta chains as associated with cytomegalovirus. A later analysis found that TCR association rates varied across HLA loci, with DRB1 alleles showing the most associated TCRs and HLA-C alleles the fewest. In a later genetic analysis, fewer N-insertions in productive TCRs were reported among donors in an Asian-associated ancestry cluster than the roughly 710-donor mean. Strong co-occurrence of HLA alleles, especially DR and DQ, made assigning TCR associations to individual alleles difficult. Only TCR beta chains were sequenced in this cohort, and the absence of alpha or paired-chain data limited detectable features. Sequencing depth was assumed to be roughly uniform across donors in the presence/absence analyses, though that assumption may not hold. A further reported finding was that TCR beta sequences accurately predicted the HLA-A and HLA-B alleles for most subjects in the first cohort.

From a lookup of the germline V gene, CDR1 and CDR2 are LGHNA and YNFKEQ. V is cut by 1 base and J by 3 bases, and the space between the germline ends is 13 bases. From the cysteine through the phenylalanine, the CDR3 covers 16 amino acids. The read is trimmed to its CDR3 DNA, 48 bases read in frame from base 1. Turning to this clone: The target of this receptor is not known. No much larger clone exists at a distance of one base, and base qualities are not known.

The cohort consisted of 650 to 850 healthy bone marrow donors. At the time of sampling, all cohort members were nominally healthy, though unrecorded immune exposures were likely present. The donor tested CMV seropositive and was one of the 289 seropositive cohort members. A peripheral blood sample was collected from each donor, and TCR beta sequencing was performed on peripheral blood mononuclear cells. Genomic DNA was extracted from the blood cell samples with the Qiagen DNeasy Blood Extraction Kit. The receptor library was made with the immunoSEQ multiplex PCR assay. For the multiplex PCR, a mixture combining 60 forward primers for TCR Vbeta segments and 13 reverse primers for TCR Jbeta segments was used. The CDR3 region of rearranged TCR beta genes was amplified from genomic DNA with a multiplex PCR assay. The Illumina HiSeq System was used to sequence the amplified TCR beta libraries as 87-base-pair reads. The authors' pipeline ran thus. In a later analysis, tens of millions of unique TCR beta chains were counted across the 500 to 700 repertoires, and roughly 11 million of these chains were shared by at least two donors. Raw reads were error-corrected and collapsed into unique sequences by a nearest-neighbor algorithm in which closely related sequences were merged to remove PCR and sequencing errors. V, D and J gene segments were assigned by aligning CDR3 sequences to IMGT reference sequences. For a sequence to be retained, a match of at least six nucleotides to both a V gene segment and a J gene segment was required. A rearrangement was called productive if the CDR3 had no stop codons and remained in frame with V and J, and every other rearrangement was called non-productive. CDR3 was defined by IMGT convention, running from the second conserved V-encoded cysteine to the conserved J-encoded phenylalanine. In an earlier analysis of around 600 of the donors, sequences lacking an unambiguous match to a single V gene segment were excluded. An earlier analysis of approximately 590 of the donors classified V segments as functional when productive rearrangements were above 56.7% and as segregating when the standard deviation between donors was above 5%. A statistical classification framework was built for diagnosing cytomegalovirus status from the catalog of TCR beta chain sequences. A later analysis assigned V and J genes by comparing TCR nucleotide sequences with IMGT/GENE-DB human TR gene sequences. The TCRdist pipeline was used in a later analysis to assign CDR3 sequences and most-parsimonious VDJ recombination scenarios. In a later analysis, every TCR beta chain was defined by the combination of its CDR3 amino acid sequence and its V-gene family, and reads without a unique V-gene family were dropped. As a way to deal with suspected cross-contamination and a sequencing artifact, a later analysis dropped hundreds of nucleotide sequences that were highly shared and had low generation probability. In a later analysis, a clonal expansion index for each public chain was calculated from normalized within-repertoire ranks of inferred template counts. In a later analysis, generation probabilities were computed using a VDJ recombination model fitted to out-of-frame rearrangements, and the results were checked against IGoR. A later analysis scored TCR-TCR, TCR-HLA and TCR-CMV co-occurrence with hypergeometric tests, applying a repertoire-size bias correction to TCR pairs. In a later analysis, false discovery rates were estimated by permuting HLA or CMV assignments 20 times. A later analysis grouped co-occurring TCRs with DBSCAN, adding TCRdist sequence similarity when clustering within HLA-allele-positive subsets. Repertoires with fewer than 30,000 or more than 120,000 public chains were left out of co-occurrence clustering, as were about five repertoires with anomalous nucleotide sharing. Not all clones reach the TCRdb copy of this immuneACCESS table, which keeps in-frame sequences only. Checked studies attribute under half of the gap to unresolved V genes and leave the rest unexplained. The DNA was the basis for D and trimming; V, J and clone size are from that table. Counted in this sample were 160,000 or so clones; 80% to 90% of them appeared once. Roughly 7.6% of the sample is taken by the ten largest.

The sample was PBMCs. The chain couples TRBV4-2 to TRBJ1-5; TRBD1 is possibly the D segment (5 matching bases). This sequence was found in a woman aged 25 to 39 in good health and CMV-seropositive. The CDR3 region reads CASSQVSGRFNQPQHF. The DNA reads as follows: TGTGCCAGCAGCCAAGTTTCAGGGCGCTTCAATCAGCCCCAGCATTTT.